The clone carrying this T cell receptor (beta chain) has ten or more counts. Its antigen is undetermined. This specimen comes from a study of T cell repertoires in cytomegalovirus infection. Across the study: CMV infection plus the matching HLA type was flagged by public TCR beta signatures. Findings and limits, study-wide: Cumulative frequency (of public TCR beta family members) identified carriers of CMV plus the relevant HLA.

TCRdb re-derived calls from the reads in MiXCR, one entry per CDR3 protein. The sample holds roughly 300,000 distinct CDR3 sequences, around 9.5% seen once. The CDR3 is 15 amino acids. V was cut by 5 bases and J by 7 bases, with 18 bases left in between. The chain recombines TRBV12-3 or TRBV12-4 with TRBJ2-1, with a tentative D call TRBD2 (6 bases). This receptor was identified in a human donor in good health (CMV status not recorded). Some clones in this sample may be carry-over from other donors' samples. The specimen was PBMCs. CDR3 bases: TGTGCCAGCAGTCCACTCAGCCGGGCGGGAAATGAGCAGTTCTTC. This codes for CASSPLSRAGNEQFF.